One and the same sample provided the 12 T cell receptor beta chains below, sequenced in a study of blood T cell repertoires in COVID-19. The method was immunoSEQ multiplex PCR; TCRdb's version includes in-frame clones alone and lacks a portion of them. The table lists roughly 83,000 clones, about 88% of them singletons. The sequenced sample consisted of peripheral blood. The receptors were gathered from a man at least 80 years old with active or convalescent COVID-19.

CDR3 in DNA: TGTGCCAGTAGTATAGGAGGGACAGGCTTAACTGAAGCTTTCTTT. Translated, it gives CASSIGGTGLTEAFF. The gene calls are TRBV19 and TRBJ1-1; TRBD1 aligns across 8 bases. With 1 base clipped from V and 5 bases from J, the junction kept 6 bases outside the gene matches. CDR3 length: 15 residues. Germline CDR1 reads LNHDA; CDR2 reads SQIVND (reference sequence).

The chain employs TRBV5-4 and TRBJ1-1, with D maybe TRBD1 (6 bases). In germline, CDR1 is SGHNT, CDR2 YYREEE (reference sequence). The V and J ends lost 2 bases and 6 bases respectively, with 14 bases between them. There are 14 residues in the CDR3. In DNA form, the CDR3 reads TGTGCCAGCAGCTTTAAAGGGGGACAAGCTGAAGCTTTCTTT. Translation: CASSFKGGQAEAFF.

The rearrangement joins TRBV6-5 to TRBJ1-2, with D possibly being TRBD1 (6 bases). Germline CDR1 reads MNHEY; CDR2 reads SVGAGI. This CDR3 region has 12 residues. V was pared by 6 bases and J by 8 bases, with 13 bases between. CDR3 in DNA: TGTGCCAGCAGCCCCAGGGGCCCCGGCTACACCTTC. Amino acid sequence: CASSPRGPGYTF.

This chain links TRBV6-1 with TRBJ1-2; possible D gene TRBD1, 6 bases. Trimming took 2 bases from V and 6 from J, leaving 16 bases between them. This CDR3 region has 15 residues. CDR1 MNHNS and CDR2 SASEGT come from the germline V gene. CDR3 sequence (DNA): TGTGCCAGCAGTGAAAGCAGGGGAGATATTCATGGCTACACCTTC. Translation: CASSESRGDIHGYTF.

This clone was seen just once. This chain joins TRBV28 and TRBJ2-5; TRBD2 is a possible D gene (5 bases). The V end lost 5 bases, the J end lost 5 bases, and 18 bases lay between the germline ends. CDR3 size: 15 residues. Germline assignment: CDR1 MDHEN and CDR2 SYDVKM. CDR3 sequence reads: CASSDSAGPGETQYF. The CDR3 DNA reads as TGTGCCAGCAGTGACTCCGCTGGGCCGGGGGAGACCCAGTACTTC.

The chain recombines TRBV5-1 with TRBJ2-3, with 8 bases lining up with TRBD2. The CDR3 sequence is 15 residues long. The germline gives CDR1 SGHRS, CDR2 YFSETQ. Trimming removed 1 base from V and 3 bases from J; junction bases left unmatched: 4. The CDR3 spells CASSLYGGATDTQYF. The CDR3, as DNA: TGCGCCAGCAGCTTGTACGGGGGGGCTACAGATACGCAGTATTTT.

The chain uses TRBV6-5 and TRBJ1-1; 8 nucleotides match TRBD1. The V segment lost 7 bases and the J segment 4 bases; nucleotides outside the gene matches: 5. There are 13 residues in the CDR3. Germline V CDR1 and CDR2: MNHEY, SVGAGI. The CDR3 spells CASTNRGSTEAFF. CDR3 nucleotide sequence: TGTGCCAGCACGAACAGGGGGAGCACTGAAGCTTTCTTT.

This chain connects TRBV5-1 to TRBJ1-2; possible D gene TRBD1, 5 bases. Germline CDR1 and CDR2: SGHRS and YFSETQ. The CDR3 is made up of 14 amino acids. V was pared by 4 bases and J by 3 bases, with 13 bases between. CDR3 sequence reads: CASSVQGPDYGYTF. Here the CDR3 DNA reads TGCGCCAGCAGCGTTCAGGGTCCGGACTATGGCTACACCTTC.

CDR3 in amino acids: CASSSPGTSGTSPFF. The CDR3 DNA reads as TGTGCCAGCAGCTCACCCGGGACTAGCGGGACTTCTCCGTTCTTC. The chain couples TRBV7-9 to TRBJ2-1, with 13 bases lining up with TRBD2. CDR3 length: 15 amino acids. Germline CDR1 is SEHNR and CDR2 is FQNEAQ (reference sequence). V shed 4 bases, J shed 15 bases, and the junction held 12 bases outside the gene matches.

The rearrangement joins TRBV7-8 to TRBJ1-4, with 10 bases identical to TRBD1. V dropped 2 bases and J dropped 7; count of bases not matched to a gene: 7. The CDR3 sequence is 16 residues long. The germline V gene encodes CDR1 SGHVS and CDR2 FQNEAQ. The DNA for the CDR3 is TGTGCCAGCAGCTTAAGCAGACAGGGGGCTCGTGAAAAACTGTTTTTT. Its translation is CASSLSRQGAREKLFF.

CDR3 bases: TGTGCCACTAAGTTGGGCACAGATACGCAGTATTTT. Its protein is CATKLGTDTQYF. The gene calls are TRBV28 and TRBJ2-3; D is ambiguous. CDR1 MDHEN and CDR2 SYDVKM come from the germline V gene. Trimming removed 10 bases at V and 1 base at J, with 9 bases between. This CDR3 has 12 residues.

This clone was recorded once. The chain links TRBV2 to TRBJ1-2; D may be TRBD1 (6 bases). The CDR3 totals 12 residues. The V gene lost 5 bases and the J gene lost 7 bases, with 11 bases spanning the gap. Germline V gene data show CDR1 as SNHLY and CDR2 as FYNNEI. This CDR3 reads CASSQRGGGYTF. The CDR3 region has the DNA TGTGCCAGCAGTCAAAGAGGGGGTGGCTACACCTTC.